This is a list of T cell receptor beta chains from one sample in a study of shared clonotypes between healthy human individuals. Libraries were prepared by immunoSEQ multiplex PCR; TCRdb keeps only in-frame clonotypes and omits some of them. The data contain approximately 500,000 clones, around 73% of them singletons. The sequencing input was PBMCs. Receptors originate from a woman in her thirties or forties in good health. Some clones in this sample may be carry-over from other donors' samples. Both conserved end residues are part of each CDR3. A D gene is named only where the DNA matches it firmly. Size tells how often a clone was seen (once, few, many) or the class of an expanded clone, and some rows leave it out.

j_gene	abundance	v_gene	d_gene	CDR3nt	CDR3aa
TRBJ2-2	few	TRBV7-9	.	TGTGCCAGCAGCTTAAGGAGTGACTCCGGGGAGCTGTTTTTT	CASSLRSDSGELFF
TRBJ1-4	.	TRBV30	.	TGTGCCTGGAGGCAGGGTACTAATGAAAAACTGTTTTTT	CAWRQGTNEKLFF
TRBJ2-1	.	TRBV25-1	.	TGTGCCAGCAGTGAATGGGGTTCCTACAATGAGCAGTTCTTC	CASSEWGSYNEQFF
TRBJ2-7	.	TRBV7-9	.	TGTGCCAGCAGCTTAGTGTCAGGGTCCTACGAGCAGTACTTC	CASSLVSGSYEQYF
TRBJ2-1	.	TRBV4-1	TRBD1	TGCGCCAGCAGCCCCAGACAGGGAAGCGATGAGCAGTTCTTC	CASSPRQGSDEQFF
TRBJ2-5	.	TRBV7-3	.	TGTGCCAGCAGCTTAATGGGGCAAGAGACCCAGTACTTC	CASSLMGQETQYF
TRBJ2-5	.	TRBV5-6	.	TGTGCCAGCAGCAGTGGGGACTTGTGGGAGACCCAGTACTTC	CASSSGDLWETQYF
TRBJ2-1	.	TRBV7-9	.	TGTGCCAGCAGCCCACCCCGGGCAGGGCGAGGGCATGAGCAGTTCTTC	CASSPPRAGRGHEQFF
TRBJ2-1	.	TRBV7-9	.	TGTGCCAGCAGCCCTCCGGGGATAGGGAGGTCGTACAATGAGCAGTTCTTC	CASSPPGIGRSYNEQFF
TRBJ1-1	many	TRBV18	.	TGTGCCAGCTCACCGACTTGGGGCAACACTGAAGCTTTCTTT	CASSPTWGNTEAFF
TRBJ1-2	.	TRBV20-1	.	TGCAGTGCTTACATCTATGGCTACACCTTC	CSAYIYGYTF
TRBJ2-7	.	TRBV10-3	TRBD2	TGTGCCACCGGGACTAGCGGGACCTCCTACGAGCAGTACTTC	CATGTSGTSYEQYF
TRBJ2-7	.	TRBV19	.	TGTGCCAGTAGTTCCCGGGTCACCTACGAGCAGTACTTC	CASSSRVTYEQYF
TRBJ2-1	.	TRBV4-2	TRBD2	TGTGCCAGCAGCCAAGAATCCGGGAGGGTTGAGCAGTTCTTC	CASSQESGRVEQFF
TRBJ2-7	.	TRBV28	.	TGTGCCAGTTCAGTGAGGTCCTACGAGCAGTACTTC	CASSVRSYEQYF
TRBJ2-1	.	TRBV7-2	TRBD2	TGTGCCAGCAGCTTAGCGGGAGGGATATACAATGAGCAGTTCTTC	CASSLAGGIYNEQFF
TRBJ2-6	.	TRBV19	TRBD1	TGTGCCAGTAGCCCGACAGGGGGTTTTGGGGCCAACGTCCTGACTTTC	CASSPTGGFGANVLTF
TRBJ1-5	.	TRBV2	TRBD1	TGTGCCAGCAGCGGACAGGGTGGGGGTCAGCCCCAGCATTTT	CASSGQGGGQPQHF
TRBJ2-7	.	TRBV28	.	TGTGCCAGCAGCTTGGGGGGAACCTCCTACGAGCAGTACTTC	CASSLGGTSYEQYF
TRBJ2-3	few	TRBV29-1	.	TGCAGCGTTCGAGCGGAGACAGATACGCAGTATTTT	CSVRAETDTQYF
TRBJ2-1	.	TRBV4-1	TRBD2	TGCGCCAGCAGCCAAGTTGTAGCGGGTGTCTACAATGAGCAGTTCTTC	CASSQVVAGVYNEQFF
TRBJ1-1	.	TRBV11-2	TRBD1	TGTGCCAGCAGCTTAGATCAGGGGGCGATGAACACTGAAGCTTTCTTT	CASSLDQGAMNTEAFF
TRBJ1-3	.	TRBV30	TRBD1	TGTGCAAGGGACAGCAACTCTGGAAACACCATATATTTT	CARDSNSGNTIYF
TRBJ1-2	.	TRBV7-9	.	TGTGCCAGCACTCTAACAGGGCGAGGTATCGACTATGGCTACACCTTC	CASTLTGRGIDYGYTF